This entry lists 22 T cell receptor beta chains sequenced from one sample in a study of human T cells and chemical hapten exposure. Total RNA was isolated from unfractionated whole blood. TCRdb reprocessed the 5' RACE reads with MiXCR, giving one entry per CDR3 protein. Of 81,000 or so distinct CDR3 sequences in the sample, more than 7.5% were seen once. The source is a male donor in good health.

The rearrangement uses TRBV21-1 and TRBJ2-3; no DNA check was done on the table's D call, TRBD1. TRBV21-1 is assigned pseudogene status. CDR3 size: 16 residues. CDR3 nucleotide sequence: TGTGCCAGCAGCAAAGAAGTTCGCCGGGGTCGAGATACGCAGTATTTT. Residues: CASSKEVRRGRDTQYF.

V usage is TRBV15 and J usage is TRBJ2-5; no clear D. Trimming removed 0 bases from V and 5 bases from J, with 7 bases in between. Germline V gene lookup returns CDR1 LNHNV and CDR2 YYDKDF (reference sequence). The CDR3 sequence is 13 residues long. The CDR3 DNA reads as TGTGCCACCAGCAGAGATTCACAGGAGACCCAGTACTTC. This translates into CATSRDSQETQYF.

The table lists this clonotype with many counts. The chain has TRBV5-5 and TRBJ2-7, with D perhaps assigned TRBD1 or TRBD2 (5 bases each). This CDR3 comprises 15 residues. V shed 0 bases and J shed 2 bases, with 12 bases lying between them. In germline, CDR1 is SGHKS, CDR2 YYEKEE (reference sequence). CDR3 loop: CASSLVAGTTYEQYF. The CDR3 region has the DNA TGTGCCAGCAGCTTGGTGGCCGGGACCACCTACGAGCAGTACTTC. Looking up the rest from reference TRBV5-5 and TRBJ2-7 gives the full variable domain: DAGVTQSPTHLIKTRGQQVTLRCSPISGHKSVSWYQQVLGQGPQFIFQYYEKEERGRGNFPDRFSARQFPNYSSELNVNALLLGDSALYLCASSLVAGTTYEQYFGPGTRLTVT.

This clonotype was counted many times. The chain links TRBV20-1 to TRBJ1-1; 7 bases map to TRBD1. Trimming took 1 base from V and 0 from J; bases not matched to a gene: 5. The CDR3 totals 15 residues. Germline V gives CDR1 DFQATT, CDR2 SNEGSKA (reference sequence). This CDR3 is CSARVAGGMNTEAFF. The CDR3 coding sequence is TGCAGTGCTAGAGTCGCAGGGGGAATGAACACTGAAGCTTTCTTT.

The chain has TRBV29-1 and TRBJ2-7, with TRBD1 matching over 7 bases. Per germline, CDR1 SQVTM and CDR2 ANQGSEA. CDR3 size: 13 residues. The V and J ends lost 3 bases and 3 bases, in that order; junction bases with no gene match: 5. The CDR3 spells CSVEQGVRYEQYF. The CDR3, as DNA: TGCAGCGTTGAGCAGGGGGTCCGCTACGAGCAGTACTTC.

The genes are TRBV6-1 and TRBJ1-1; no firm D call. V was trimmed by 6 bases and J by 0 bases, leaving 11 bases between them. CDR1 and CDR2 (germline): MNHNS, SASEGT. CDR3 size: 14 residues. The CDR3, as DNA: TGTGCCAGCAGGCCGGGCCTTATGAACACTGAAGCTTTCTTT. Its protein is CASRPGLMNTEAFF.

At least ten counts were recorded for this clonotype. The chain links TRBV20-1 to TRBJ2-3; D may be TRBD2 (5 bases). The CDR3 is made up of 16 amino acids. Germline V CDR1 and CDR2: DFQATT, SNEGSKA (reference sequence). Trimming stripped 4 bases from V and 0 bases from J, with 17 bases between. The CDR3: CSATGLARASTDTQYF. CDR3 sequence (DNA): TGCAGTGCTACCGGACTCGCCCGGGCTAGCACAGATACGCAGTATTTT.

This clonotype showed up just a few times. This chain joins TRBV20-1 and TRBJ2-3; either TRBD1 or TRBD2 may supply D (6 bases each). The CDR3 has 14 residues. In germline, CDR1 is DFQATT, CDR2 SNEGSKA (reference sequence). Trimming removed 6 bases at V and 4 bases at J, with 17 bases between. CDR3 residues: CSASWGASADTQYF. CDR3 DNA: TGCAGTGCGAGCTGGGGGGCTTCGGCAGATACGCAGTATTTT.

For this clonotype: A much larger clonotype is one base distant, so this may be a read error. The chain carries TRBV7-3 and TRBJ2-6; D could derive from TRBD1 or TRBD2 (5 bases each). V lost 1 base to trimming and J lost 2 bases, with 24 bases between them. The CDR3 spans 21 residues. CDR1 is SGHTA, CDR2 FQGTGA, per germline. DNA for the CDR3: TGTGCCAGCAGCTTAAGGGGCAAGGGGCTTCTGAACGGGACTGGGGCCAACGTCCTGACTTTC. Amino acids: CASSLRGKGLLNGTGANVLTF. The whole variable domain, filled in from reference TRBV7-3 and TRBJ2-6, reads GAGVSQTPSNKVTEKGKYVELRCDPISGHTALYWYRQSLGQGPEFLIYFQGTGAADDSGLPNDRFFAVRPEGSVSTLKIQRTERGDSAVYLCASSLRGKGLLNGTGANVLTFGAGSRLTVL.

This clonotype was seen ten or more times. The rearrangement uses TRBV7-9 and TRBJ2-7, with 14 positions matching TRBD2. CDR3 size: 13 residues. The J segment lost 13 bases and the V segment lost 5 bases, leaving 7 bases of the junction unmatched. Germline V gene data show CDR1 as SEHNR and CDR2 as FQNEAQ (reference sequence). DNA of the CDR3: TGTGCCAGCAGCCCCGGACTAGCGGGGGGATGTTACTTC. Translating it yields CASSPGLAGGCYF.

This chain links TRBV5-1 with TRBJ2-1, with 7 bases identical to TRBD1. CDR3 length: 13 residues. CDR1 and CDR2 (germline): SGHRS, YFSETQ. J was trimmed by 9 bases and V by 2 bases; bases with no gene match: 5. CDR3 residues: CASSFEGAGEQFF. Here the CDR3 DNA reads TGCGCCAGCAGCTTCGAGGGGGCGGGTGAGCAGTTCTTC.

This clonotype has a count of ten or more. It is unclear where the CDR3 begins or ends on the DNA, so no DNA is shown, and the CDR3 is as TCRdb lists it. The V gene is TRBV29-1, the J gene TRBJ2-1; the D call TRBD1 from the table was never checked on the DNA. The CDR3 extends over 13 residues, inclusive of both ends. The germline V gene has CDR1 SQVTM and CDR2 ANQGSEA. This CDR3 is CSVFRFGADEQFF.

This clonotype appeared many times. The V and J genes are TRBV11-2 and TRBJ2-2; 9 nucleotides agree with TRBD2. CDR1 is SGHAT, CDR2 FQNNGV, per germline. This CDR3 region has 16 residues. Losses at the gene ends were 0 bases for V and 7 bases for J; bases not matched to a gene: 6. Here the CDR3 DNA reads TGTGCCAGCAGCTTAGATATCCTAGCGGGGTACGGGGAGCTGTTTTTT. Protein sequence: CASSLDILAGYGELFF.

The J gene is TRBJ1-5, the V gene TRBV7-2; no reliable D call. V was pared by 3 bases and J by 1 base, with 10 bases between. Germline CDR1 reads SGHTA; CDR2 reads FQGNSA. CDR3 length: 15 residues. The DNA for the CDR3 is TGTGCCAGCAGCTTTGCAAGTCCGAGCAATCAGCCCCAGCATTTT. As protein: CASSFASPSNQPQHF.

There are many counts of this clonotype. The chain joins TRBV12-3 or TRBV12-4 to TRBJ1-5; TRBD1 is a possible D gene (5 bases). V lost 6 bases to trimming and J lost 0 bases, with 18 bases between them. The CDR3 is made up of 17 amino acids. The CDR3 nucleotides read TGTGCCAGCAGCACCGAAAGGGACTTCTATAGCAATCAGCCCCAGCATTTT. This sequence encodes CASSTERDFYSNQPQHF.

This clonotype was observed a few times. The CDR3 region is CSAQAGNYGYTF. The CDR3 DNA follows: TGCAGCGCTCAAGCGGGGAACTATGGCTACACCTTC. The chain couples TRBV29-1 to TRBJ1-2; D ambiguous. Trimming took off 7 bases at V and 2 bases at J, with 11 bases between the two ends. The CDR3 covers 12 residues. Germline V gives CDR1 SQVTM, CDR2 ANQGSEA.

This clonotype was observed at least ten times. The rearrangement links TRBV5-4 to TRBJ2-2; D is tentatively TRBD1 or TRBD2 (6 bases each). The CDR3 runs to 15 residues. Trimming removed 6 bases at V and 4 bases at J, with 16 bases between. In germline, CDR1 is SGHNT, CDR2 YYREEE (reference sequence). Here the CDR3 reads CASTQGGGLTGELFF. CDR3 in DNA: TGTGCCAGCACCCAAGGAGGGGGTCTCACCGGGGAGCTGTTTTTT.

This clonotype came up many times. The V and J genes are TRBV7-9 and TRBJ2-7; D not resolved. The CDR3 is made up of 14 amino acids. CDR1 is SEHNR and CDR2 is FQNEAQ in the germline V gene (reference sequence). Trimming took 5 bases from V and 0 from J, leaving 11 bases between them. The CDR3 spells CASSPSSASYEQYF. As DNA, the CDR3 is TGTGCCAGCAGCCCTTCTTCAGCCTCCTACGAGCAGTACTTC.

The rearrangement uses TRBV20-1 and TRBJ2-7; TRBD1 agrees at 8 bases. The length of the CDR3 is 14 residues. Trimming at V came to 6 bases and at J to 6 bases, leaving 13 bases not matched to a gene. From germline, CDR1 is DFQATT and CDR2 SNEGSKA (reference sequence). Here the CDR3 DNA reads TGCAGTGCAGCACCCGGGACAGGCCCTATCGAGCAGTACTTC. It translates to CSAAPGTGPIEQYF.

Only a few counts were recorded for this clonotype. The rearrangement uses TRBV27 and TRBJ2-4; D is ambiguous. Germline loops: CDR1 MNHEY, CDR2 SMNVEV (reference sequence). V was pared by 4 bases and J by 0 bases, with 4 bases between. The CDR3 runs 13 residues. The CDR3 sequence is CASSSIAKNIQYF. The CDR3 nucleotides are TGTGCCAGCAGTTCAATAGCCAAAAACATTCAGTACTTC.

The chain has TRBV3-1 and TRBJ2-1; 9 bases are shared with TRBD2. The trim removed 1 base at V and 4 bases at J, leaving 11 bases unmatched. Looked up from germline, CDR1 is LGHDT and CDR2 is YNNKEL (reference sequence). This CDR3 has 18 residues. The CDR3 spells CASSQGGGGAQSYNEQFF. CDR3 in DNA: TGTGCCAGCAGCCAAGGGGGCGGGGGGGCGCAGAGTTACAATGAGCAGTTCTTC.

The rearrangement uses TRBV7-9 and TRBJ1-4, with D perhaps TRBD1 (5 bases). The V gene's germline CDR1 is SEHNR and CDR2 FQNEAQ (reference sequence). This CDR3 contains 18 residues. V lost 5 bases and J 0 bases, leaving 19 bases between the germline ends. CDR3 sequence: CASSPFSGGSATNEKLFF. For the CDR3, the DNA is TGTGCCAGCAGCCCATTTTCCGGGGGTTCTGCAACTAATGAAAAACTGTTTTTT.